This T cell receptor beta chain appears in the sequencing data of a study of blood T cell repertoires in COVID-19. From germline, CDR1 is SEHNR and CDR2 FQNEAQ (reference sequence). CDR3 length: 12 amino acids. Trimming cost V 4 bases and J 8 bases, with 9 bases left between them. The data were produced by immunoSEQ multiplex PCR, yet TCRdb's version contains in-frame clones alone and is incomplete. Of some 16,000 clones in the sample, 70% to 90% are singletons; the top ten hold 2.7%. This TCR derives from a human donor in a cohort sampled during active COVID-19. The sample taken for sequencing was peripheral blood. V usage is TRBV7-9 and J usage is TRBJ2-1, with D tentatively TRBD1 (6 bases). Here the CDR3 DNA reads TGTGCCAGCAGCTACACAGGGTATGAGCAGTTCTTC. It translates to CASSYTGYEQFF. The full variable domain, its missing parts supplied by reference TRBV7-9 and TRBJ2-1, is DTGVSQNPRHKITKRGQNVTFRCDPISEHNRLYWYRQTLGQGPEFLTYFQNEAQLEKSRLLSDRFSAERPKGSFSTLEIQRTEQGDSAMYLCASSYTGYEQFFGPGTRLTVL.